This entry is about one T cell receptor (beta chain). Its cognate antigen has yet to be identified. No quality values exist for individual bases; no much larger clone is one base distant. The germline V gene specifies SGHTA as CDR1 and FQGNSA as CDR2. From its cysteine to its phenylalanine, the CDR3 spans 17 amino acids. Left in the record is the CDR3 DNA by itself, 51 bases read in frame from the first base. Relative to germline, V is missing 1 base and J is missing 0 bases, with 6 bases of the junction outside any gene match. The data originate from a study of T cell repertoires in cytomegalovirus infection (dated by TCRdb to about 2019). A note on the overall study: Donor HLA type was relevant to the analysis, as public TCR beta signatures indicated carriage of CMV infection together with the matching HLA type.

Broader findings and caveats from the paper: In both this cohort and an independent roughly 400-donor cohort, the cumulative frequency of public TCR beta family members distinguished carriers of CMV infection plus the relevant HLA type. The ex vivo response was dominated by HLA-C-restricted CMV-specific TCR beta clonotypes, and the single most frequent clonotype in two of eight donors was supplied by these HLA-C-restricted clonotypes.

TCRdb records Illumina HiSeq 1500 as the sequencer. The public sequencing data were trimmed at Q25 with fastp and processed into clonotypes with MiXCR by TCRdb, which kept only in-frame beta chains. When rows share a CDR3 protein, they turn into one entry using the most common DNA and genes. The sample table lists fewer than 200,000 distinct CDR3 sequences, about 21% of them with a count of one. The top ten constitute about 2.9% of the sample. Sequencing used PBMCs. Recombination linked TRBV7-2 to TRBJ2-1; 7 junctional bases match TRBD2. The receptor was derived from a human donor in good health (CMV status not recorded). Some clones in this sample may be carry-over from other donors' samples. Here the CDR3 is given as CASSLVIGRNSYNEQFF. The nucleotides read TGTGCCAGCAGCTTAGTTATCGGGAGGAACTCCTACAATGAGCAGTTCTTC. Where the CDR3 stops, the reference TRBV7-2 and TRBJ2-1 genes take over; the full variable domain is GAGVSQSPSNKVTEKGKDVELRCDPISGHTALYWYRQSLGQGLEFLIYFQGNSAPDKSGLPSDRFSAERTGGSVSTLTIQRTQQEDSAVYLCASSLVIGRNSYNEQFFGPGTRLTVL.